The 18 T cell receptor beta chains below were found in one sample sequenced in a study of cytotoxic CD8 clonotypes in ibrutinib-treated CLL (dated by TCRdb to about 2021). Preparation of the library involved the immunoSEQ multiplex PCR assay. The clones in this table, taken by TCRdb from immuneACCESS, are in-frame only. Not every clone is retained; where verified, under half of the shortfall comes from an unresolved V gene, and the cause of the rest is unknown. Present in this sample are about 250,000 clones, 70% of which were seen just once. The biggest ten clones account for 15% of the sample. The time point tag for this specimen amounts to: roughly 2 years on ibrutinib. This specimen was PBMCs, taken after 24 months of ibrutinib treatment. The receptors here all came from a human donor with chronic lymphocytic leukemia.

This chain uses TRBV30 with TRBJ1-4, with D unresolved. Trimming removed 3 bases from V and 7 bases from J, with 12 bases in between. CDR3 length equals 13 residues. Per the germline V gene, CDR1 is GTSNPN and CDR2 is SVGIG (reference sequence). The CDR3: CAWSLLRSEKLFF. The DNA for the CDR3 is TGTGCCTGGAGCCTCCTTCGATCTGAAAAACTGTTTTTT.

This clone was seen only a few times. The genes are TRBV18 and TRBJ2-1, with D maybe TRBD1 (5 bases). The length of the CDR3 is 13 residues. Germline V gives CDR1 KGHSH, CDR2 LQKENI. Trimming removed 3 bases from V and 9 bases from J, with 12 bases in between. In DNA form, the CDR3 reads TGTGCCAGCTCACCCGGAGCTAGGGGTGAGCAGTTCTTC. Translated, it gives CASSPGARGEQFF.

This chain connects TRBV7-3 to TRBJ2-3; no definite D call. The germline CDR1 and CDR2 sequences are SGHTA and FQGTGA. The CDR3 extends over 14 amino acids. Trimming took 2 bases from V and 0 from J, leaving 6 bases between them. The CDR3, as DNA: TGTGCCAGCAGCTTAGCAACTAGCACAGATACGCAGTATTTT. This encodes CASSLATSTDTQYF.

The chain recombines TRBV5-1 with TRBJ1-2; 9 bases match TRBD1. CDR1 is SGHRS, CDR2 YFSETQ, per germline. Germline trimming cut 5 bases from V and 6 bases from J; bases unmatched to any gene: 5. This CDR3 is 13 amino acids long. The CDR3 spells CASSGTGLDGYTF. CDR3 nucleotides: TGCGCCAGCAGTGGGACAGGGTTAGATGGCTACACCTTC.

The chain uses TRBV11-3 and TRBJ2-2; possible D gene TRBD2, 7 bases. The germline CDR1 and CDR2 sequences are SGHNT and YENEEA. The CDR3 has 15 residues. V was trimmed by 1 base and J by 9 bases, leaving 15 bases between them. The CDR3 coding sequence is TGTGCCAGCAGCTTAGGAGGGGGAGGGCCAAGGGAGCTGTTTTTT. Its protein product is CASSLGGGGPRELFF.

CDR3 residues: CASSLTRNGDEQFF. CDR3 in DNA: TGCGCCAGCAGCTTGACTAGGAATGGCGATGAGCAGTTCTTC. The V gene is TRBV5-1, the J gene TRBJ2-1, with D possibly being TRBD2 (5 bases). V was pared by 1 base and J by 8 bases, with 13 bases between. This CDR3 has 14 amino acids. Germline V CDR1 and CDR2: SGHRS, YFSETQ.

This clone showed up just a few times. This chain links TRBV4-1 with TRBJ2-2; TRBD1 aligns across 8 bases. V lost 0 bases, J lost 4 bases, and 4 bases stayed unmatched. CDR1 is MGHRA, CDR2 YSYEKL, per germline. The CDR3 contains 16 residues. As DNA, the CDR3 is TGCGCCAGCAGCCAAGACGGGACAGGCCCCACCGGGGAGCTGTTTTTT. Translated: CASSQDGTGPTGELFF.

This clone has a single count. The J gene is TRBJ2-4, the V gene TRBV28; TRBD2 aligns across 13 bases. Germline V gene data show CDR1 as MDHEN and CDR2 as SYDVKM. The CDR3 length is 19 residues. V shed 5 bases, J shed 0 bases, and the junction held 10 bases outside the gene matches. CDR3 region: CASSGLAGVYMEAKNIQYF. For the CDR3, the DNA is TGTGCCAGCAGTGGACTAGCGGGAGTATACATGGAAGCCAAAAACATTCAGTACTTC.

This clone was recorded only once. The chain has TRBV28 and TRBJ2-3, with TRBD2 as a possible D gene (5 bases). Germline loops: CDR1 MDHEN, CDR2 SYDVKM. This CDR3 has 13 residues. V was cut by 7 bases and J by 1 base, with 9 bases left in between. DNA of the CDR3: TGTGCCAGCATCGGGCGGGGCACAGATACGCAGTATTTT. Residues: CASIGRGTDTQYF. The whole variable domain, remainder taken from reference TRBV28 and TRBJ2-3, is DVKVTQSSRYLVKRTGEKVFLECVQDMDHENMFWYRQDPGLGLRLIYFSYDVKMKEKGDIPEGYSVSREKKERFSLILESASTNQTSMYLCASIGRGTDTQYFGPGTRLTVL.

The chain joins TRBV2 to TRBJ2-5, with unresolved D. V was clipped by 5 bases and J by 1 base, with 14 bases between them. This CDR3 has 15 amino acids. Germline assignment: CDR1 SNHLY and CDR2 FYNNEI. The CDR3 region has the DNA TGTGCCAGCAGTCAATCCGTCGCCAGCCAAGAGACCCAGTACTTC. This sequence encodes CASSQSVASQETQYF.

The J gene is TRBJ2-7, the V gene TRBV18, with a tentative D call TRBD1 (6 bases). V was shortened by 0 bases and J by 5 bases, with 14 bases between the two germline ends. Germline V gene lookup returns CDR1 KGHSH and CDR2 LQKENI. The CDR3 loop spans 15 amino acids. The CDR3 coding sequence is TGTGCCAGCTCACCACCTAACAGGGTTAACCACGAGCAGTACTTC. As protein: CASSPPNRVNHEQYF.

The chain is built from TRBV18 and TRBJ2-7; D is uncertain. In germline, CDR1 is KGHSH, CDR2 LQKENI. CDR3 length: 12 amino acids. Trimming cost V 0 bases and J 7 bases, with 7 bases left between them. In nucleotides, the CDR3 is TGTGCCAGCTCACCACCGGTGGGGGAGCAGTACTTC. Translation gives CASSPPVGEQYF. The complete variable domain, with remaining parts taken from reference TRBV18 and TRBJ2-7, reads NAGVMQNPRHLVRRRGQEARLRCSPMKGHSHVYWYRQLPEEGLKFMVYLQKENIIDESGMPKERFSAEFPKEGPSILRIQQVVRGDSAAYFCASSPPVGEQYFGPGTRLTVT.

The chain links TRBV19 to TRBJ2-5, with TRBD1 matching over 7 bases. Trimming took 5 bases from V and 2 from J; bases not matched to a gene: 11. CDR3 length: 16 amino acids. CDR1 is LNHDA and CDR2 is SQIVND in the germline V gene (reference sequence). Written as DNA, the CDR3 is TGTGCCAGTAGTCCGGGGACAGTTTATCCACAAGAGACCCAGTACTTC. Translated: CASSPGTVYPQETQYF.

V is TRBV4-3 and J is TRBJ2-5; 9 nucleotides align to TRBD2. The CDR3 runs to 16 residues. V lost 0 bases to trimming and J lost 2 bases; unmatched junction nucleotides: 4. Germline V gene data show CDR1 as LGHNA and CDR2 as YSLEER. The CDR3, as DNA: TGCGCCAGCAGCCAAGATGGGCTAGCGGGACAAGAGACCCAGTACTTC. Translating gives CASSQDGLAGQETQYF.

V and J are TRBV19 and TRBJ1-2; 7 nucleotides match TRBD1. The CDR3 has 14 residues. With V trimmed by 4 bases and J by 4 bases, 6 bases remained unmatched. Per the germline V gene, CDR1 is LNHDA and CDR2 is SQIVND (reference sequence). DNA for the CDR3: TGTGCCAGTAGTACTCCGGGACAGCTCTATGGCTACACCTTC. This encodes CASSTPGQLYGYTF.

The gene calls are TRBV6-6 and TRBJ2-2; D is unclear. The V end was cut by 6 bases, the J end by 4 bases, with 15 bases between. The CDR3 sequence is 15 residues long. In germline, CDR1 is MNHNY, CDR2 SVGAGI (reference sequence). The CDR3: CASSPFVGSTGELFF. For the CDR3, the DNA is TGTGCCAGCAGCCCTTTCGTGGGGTCCACCGGGGAGCTGTTTTTT.

V usage is TRBV18 and J usage is TRBJ2-3; 9 bases line up with TRBD1. The ends lost 4 bases at V and 2 bases at J; junction bases unmatched: 16. Germline CDR1 reads KGHSH; CDR2 reads LQKENI. The length of the CDR3 is 19 residues. In DNA, the CDR3 is TGTGCCAGCTCACAACCGGGACAGGGCCGTTCGGGCCCCACAGATACGCAGTATTTT. As protein: CASSQPGQGRSGPTDTQYF.

The chain links TRBV9 to TRBJ2-7, with D maybe TRBD1 (5 bases). The V gene lost 1 base and the J gene lost 3 bases, with 8 bases spanning the gap. The V gene's germline CDR1 is SGDLS and CDR2 YYNGEE. CDR3 length: 13 residues. The chain's CDR3 is CASSVWGDYEQYF. For the CDR3, the DNA is TGTGCCAGCAGCGTATGGGGCGACTACGAGCAGTACTTC.